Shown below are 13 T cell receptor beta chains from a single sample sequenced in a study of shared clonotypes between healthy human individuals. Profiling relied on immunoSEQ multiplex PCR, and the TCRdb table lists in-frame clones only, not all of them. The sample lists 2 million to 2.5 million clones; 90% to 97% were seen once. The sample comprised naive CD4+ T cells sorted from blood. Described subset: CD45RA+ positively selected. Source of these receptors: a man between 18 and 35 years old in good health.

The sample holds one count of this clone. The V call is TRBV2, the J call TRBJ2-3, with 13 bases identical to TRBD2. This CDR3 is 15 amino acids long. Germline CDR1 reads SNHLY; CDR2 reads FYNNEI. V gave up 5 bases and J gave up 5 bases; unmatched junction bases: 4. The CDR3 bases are TGTGCCAGCAGTCGACTAGCGGGGGGCGGAGATACGCAGTATTTT. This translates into CASSRLAGGGDTQYF.

CDR3 bases: TGTGCCAGCAGTGACCCCAGGGACAGGGAATATAGCAATCAGCCCCAGCATTTT. Its protein is CASSDPRDREYSNQPQHF. V usage is TRBV6-4 and J usage is TRBJ1-5; 9 bases agree with TRBD1. This CDR3 contains 18 residues. Germline CDR1 is MRHNA and CDR2 is SNTAGT. V trimming: 2 bases; J trimming: 0 bases; junction bases outside the gene matches: 8.

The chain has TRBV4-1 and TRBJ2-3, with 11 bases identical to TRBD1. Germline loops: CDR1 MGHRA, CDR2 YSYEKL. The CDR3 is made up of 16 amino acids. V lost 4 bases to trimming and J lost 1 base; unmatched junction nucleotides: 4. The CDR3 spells CASSRTGGSGTDTQYF. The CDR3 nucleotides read TGCGCCAGCAGCCGGACAGGGGGCTCAGGCACAGATACGCAGTATTTT.

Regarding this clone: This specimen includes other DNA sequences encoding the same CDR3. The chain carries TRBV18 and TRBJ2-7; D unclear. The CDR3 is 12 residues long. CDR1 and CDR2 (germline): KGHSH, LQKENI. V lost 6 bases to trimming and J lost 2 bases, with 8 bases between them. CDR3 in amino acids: CASSPSAYEQYF. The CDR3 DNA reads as TGTGCCAGCTCCCCCTCGGCCTACGAGCAGTACTTC.

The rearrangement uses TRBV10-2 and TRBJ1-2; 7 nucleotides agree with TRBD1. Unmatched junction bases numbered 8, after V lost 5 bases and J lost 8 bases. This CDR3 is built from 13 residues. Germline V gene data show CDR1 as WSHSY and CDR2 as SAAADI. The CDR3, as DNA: TGCGCCAGCAGTCCTGACAGGGATAGGGGCTACACCTTC. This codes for CASSPDRDRGYTF.

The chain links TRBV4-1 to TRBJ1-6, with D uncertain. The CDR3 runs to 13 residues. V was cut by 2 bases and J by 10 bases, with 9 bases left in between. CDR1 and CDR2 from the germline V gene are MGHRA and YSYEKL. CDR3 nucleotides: TGCGCCAGCAGCCAACTTTCTCTCTCACCCCTCCACTTT. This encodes CASSQLSLSPLHF.

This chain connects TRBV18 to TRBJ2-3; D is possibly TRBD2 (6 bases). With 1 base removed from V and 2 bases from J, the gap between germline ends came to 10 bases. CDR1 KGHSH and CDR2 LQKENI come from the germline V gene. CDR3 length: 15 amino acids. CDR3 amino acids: CASSPQAGSTDTQYF. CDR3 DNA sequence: TGTGCCAGCTCACCACAGGCGGGGTCCACAGATACGCAGTATTTT.

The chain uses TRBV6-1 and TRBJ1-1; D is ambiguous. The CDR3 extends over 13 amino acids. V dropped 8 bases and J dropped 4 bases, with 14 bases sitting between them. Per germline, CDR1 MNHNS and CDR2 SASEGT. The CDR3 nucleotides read TGTGCCAGCGGACGGGTCACCGGCACTGAAGCTTTCTTT. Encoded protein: CASGRVTGTEAFF.

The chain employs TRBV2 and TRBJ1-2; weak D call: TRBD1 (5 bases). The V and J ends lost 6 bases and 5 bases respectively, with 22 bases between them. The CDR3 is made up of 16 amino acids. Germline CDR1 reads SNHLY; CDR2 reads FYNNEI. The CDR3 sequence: CASRDSTGTAWYGYTF. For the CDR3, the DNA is TGTGCCAGCAGGGATTCAACCGGGACGGCTTGGTATGGCTACACCTTC.

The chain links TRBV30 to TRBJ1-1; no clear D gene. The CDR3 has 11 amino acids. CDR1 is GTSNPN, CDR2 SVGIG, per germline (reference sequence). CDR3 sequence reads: CLLAPNTEAFF. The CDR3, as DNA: TGTCTATTGGCCCCGAACACTGAAGCTTTCTTT.

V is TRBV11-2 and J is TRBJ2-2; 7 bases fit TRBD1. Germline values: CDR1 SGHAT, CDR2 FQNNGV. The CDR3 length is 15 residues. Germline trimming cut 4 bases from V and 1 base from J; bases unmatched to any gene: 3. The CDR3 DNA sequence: TGTGCCAGCAGCTCCGGGACAGTGAACACCGGGGAGCTGTTTTTT. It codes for CASSSGTVNTGELFF.

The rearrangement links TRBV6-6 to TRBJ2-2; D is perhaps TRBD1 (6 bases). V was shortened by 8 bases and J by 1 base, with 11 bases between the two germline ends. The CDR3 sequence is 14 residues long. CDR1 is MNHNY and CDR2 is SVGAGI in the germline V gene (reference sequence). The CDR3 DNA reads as TGTGCCAGCGGACGGGGACAGAACACCGGGGAGCTGTTTTTT. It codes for CASGRGQNTGELFF.

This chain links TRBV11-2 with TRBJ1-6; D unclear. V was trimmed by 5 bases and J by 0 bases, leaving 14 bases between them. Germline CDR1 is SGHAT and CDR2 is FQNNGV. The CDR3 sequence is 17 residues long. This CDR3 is CASSPRTDSSYNSPLHF. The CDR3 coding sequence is TGTGCCAGCAGCCCCCGGACGGATAGCTCCTATAATTCACCCCTCCACTTT.